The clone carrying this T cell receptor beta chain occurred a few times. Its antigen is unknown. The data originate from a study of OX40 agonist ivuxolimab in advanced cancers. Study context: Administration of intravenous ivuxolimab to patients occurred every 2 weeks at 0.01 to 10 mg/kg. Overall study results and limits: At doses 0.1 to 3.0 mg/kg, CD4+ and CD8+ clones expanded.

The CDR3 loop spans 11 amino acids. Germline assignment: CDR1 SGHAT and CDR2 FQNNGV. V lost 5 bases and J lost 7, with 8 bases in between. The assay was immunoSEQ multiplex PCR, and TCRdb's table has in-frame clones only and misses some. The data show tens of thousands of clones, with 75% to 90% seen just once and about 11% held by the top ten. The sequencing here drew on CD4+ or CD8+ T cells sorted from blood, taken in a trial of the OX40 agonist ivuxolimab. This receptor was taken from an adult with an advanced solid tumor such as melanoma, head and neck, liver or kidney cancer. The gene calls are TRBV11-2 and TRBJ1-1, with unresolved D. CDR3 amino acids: CASSQDREAFF. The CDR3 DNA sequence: TGTGCCAGCAGCCAGGACCGTGAAGCTTTCTTT.